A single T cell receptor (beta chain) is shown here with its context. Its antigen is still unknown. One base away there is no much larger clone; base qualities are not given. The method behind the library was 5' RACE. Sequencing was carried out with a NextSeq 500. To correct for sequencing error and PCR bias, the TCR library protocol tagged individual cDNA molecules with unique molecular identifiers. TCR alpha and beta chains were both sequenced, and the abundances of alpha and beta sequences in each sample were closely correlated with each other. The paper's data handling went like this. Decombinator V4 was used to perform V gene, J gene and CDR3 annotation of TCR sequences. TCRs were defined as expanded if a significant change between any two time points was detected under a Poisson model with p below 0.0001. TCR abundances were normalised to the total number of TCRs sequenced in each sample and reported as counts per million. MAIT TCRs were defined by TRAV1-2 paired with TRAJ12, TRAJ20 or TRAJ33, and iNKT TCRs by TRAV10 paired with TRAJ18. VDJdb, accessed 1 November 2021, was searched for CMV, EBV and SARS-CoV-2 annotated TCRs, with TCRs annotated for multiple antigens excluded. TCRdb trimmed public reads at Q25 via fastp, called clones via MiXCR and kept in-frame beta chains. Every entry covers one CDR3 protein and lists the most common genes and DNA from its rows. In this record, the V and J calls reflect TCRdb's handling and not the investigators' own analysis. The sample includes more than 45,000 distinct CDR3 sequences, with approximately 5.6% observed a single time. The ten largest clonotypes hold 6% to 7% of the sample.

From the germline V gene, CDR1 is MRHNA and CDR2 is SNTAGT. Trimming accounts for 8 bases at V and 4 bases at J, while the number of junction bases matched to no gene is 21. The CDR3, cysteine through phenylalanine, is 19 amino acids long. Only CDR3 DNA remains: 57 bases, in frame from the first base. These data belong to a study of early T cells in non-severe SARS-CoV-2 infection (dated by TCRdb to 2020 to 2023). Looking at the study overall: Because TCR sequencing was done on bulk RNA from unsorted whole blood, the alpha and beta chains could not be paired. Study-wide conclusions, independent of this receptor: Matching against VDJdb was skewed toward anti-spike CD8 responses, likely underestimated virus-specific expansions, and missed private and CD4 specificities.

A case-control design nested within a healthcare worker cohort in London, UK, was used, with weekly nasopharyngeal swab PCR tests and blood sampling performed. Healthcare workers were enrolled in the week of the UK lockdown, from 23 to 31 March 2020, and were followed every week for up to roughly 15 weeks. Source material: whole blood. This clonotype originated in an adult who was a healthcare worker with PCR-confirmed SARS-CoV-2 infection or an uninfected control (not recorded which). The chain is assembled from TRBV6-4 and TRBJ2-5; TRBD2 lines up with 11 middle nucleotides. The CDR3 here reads CASPRSGGAFFYSGETQYF. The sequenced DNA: TGTGCCAGCCCCCGTAGCGGGGGGGCGTTTTTCTATTCGGGAGAGACCCAGTACTTC.